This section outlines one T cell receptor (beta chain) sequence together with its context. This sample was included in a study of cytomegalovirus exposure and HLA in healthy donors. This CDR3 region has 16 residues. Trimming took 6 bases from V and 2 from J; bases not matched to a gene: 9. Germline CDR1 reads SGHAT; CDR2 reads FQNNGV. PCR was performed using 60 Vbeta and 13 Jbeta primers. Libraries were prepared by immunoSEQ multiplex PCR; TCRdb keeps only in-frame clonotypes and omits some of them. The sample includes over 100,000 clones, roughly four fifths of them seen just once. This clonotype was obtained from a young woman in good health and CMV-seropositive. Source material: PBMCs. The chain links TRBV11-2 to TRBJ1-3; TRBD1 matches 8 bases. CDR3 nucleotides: TGTGCCAGCAGGGGATTCAGGGGGCTGACTGGAAACACCATATATTTT. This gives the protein CASRGFRGLTGNTIYF. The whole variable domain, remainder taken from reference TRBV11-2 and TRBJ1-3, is EAGVAQSPRYKIIEKRQSVAFWCNPISGHATLYWYQQILGQGPKLLIQFQNNGVVDDSQLPKDRFSAERLKGVDSTLKIQPAKLEDSAVYLCASRGFRGLTGNTIYFGEGSWLTVV.